The 32 T cell receptor beta chains below all came from one sample that was sequenced in a study of tumor-infiltrating lymphocytes in primary liver carcinoma. From about 0.45 ug total RNA, TCR beta cDNA was generated with a primer in the constant region. Each TCR beta library was derived from three nested multiplex PCR rounds that employed slightly modified ARM-PCR. Amplification in the first two PCR rounds was performed using TRBV1-TRBV30 forward primers and a C-beta reverse primer for around 11 cycles each. Via MiXCR, TCRdb re-called the multiplex PCR reads, giving one row per CDR3 protein. This table has approximately 190,000 distinct CDR3 sequences, 70% to 90% appearing once. The tissue used was unsorted bulk material of 20-30 mg. RNA and DNA were co-extracted from it with the AllPrep DNA/RNA mini kit. The sample was tumor tissue from primary liver carcinoma. All receptors come from a man aged 40-49 years with primary liver carcinoma and hepatitis B virus infection.

Notes on this clonotype: The germline gene is not matched at one end of the junction; a read error may be the cause. The V call is TRBV6-5, the J call TRBJ2-6, with a weak D call TRBD1 (5 bases). The CDR3 totals 15 residues. Germline V CDR1 and CDR2: MNHEY, SVGAGI. The CDR3 nucleotides read TGTGCTAGCAGTTACGTAGGGGCTGGGGCCCACGTCCTGACTTTC. Amino acids: CASSYVGAGAHVLTF.

For this clonotype: The junction departs from germline at one end; a sequencing error may be responsible. The chain uses TRBV4-1 and TRBJ2-1; 8 bases fit TRBD2. From germline, CDR1 is MGHRA and CDR2 YSYEKL. This CDR3 region has 15 residues. Here the CDR3 DNA reads TGCGCCAGCAGCCCTATTAGCGGGATTCACAATGGGCAGCTCTTC. This translates into CASSPISGIHNGQLF.

CDR3 nucleotides: TGTGCCAGCAGTGAAATGAAGGGGGAGCTGTTTTTT. Amino acid sequence: CASSEMKGELFF. The chain combines TRBV2 with TRBJ2-2; no definite D call. This CDR3 is built from 12 residues. Germline loops: CDR1 SNHLY, CDR2 FYNNEI. V was trimmed by 2 bases and J by 8 bases, leaving 6 bases between them.

The rearrangement joins TRBV12-3 or TRBV12-4 to TRBJ1-5; 12 nucleotides match TRBD1. CDR3 length: 18 residues. V trimming: 1 base; J trimming: 7 bases; junction bases outside the gene matches: 11. As DNA, the CDR3 is TGTGCCAGCAGTTTAGGCTTATTCGGGACAGGGGGCGACCAGCCCCAGCATTTT. Protein: CASSLGLFGTGGDQPQHF.

This clonotype was detected many times. V and J are TRBV6-6 and TRBJ2-7; D unclear. Germline V gene sequence: CDR1 MNHNY, CDR2 SVGAGI (reference sequence). The CDR3 spans 15 residues. The V gene lost 7 bases and the J gene lost 0 bases, with 16 bases spanning the gap. This chain's CDR3 is CASIGYRDYSYEQYF. CDR3 in DNA: TGTGCCAGCATCGGGTACAGAGATTACTCCTACGAGCAGTACTTC.

This clonotype turned up a few times. One end of the junction fails to match germline, which may point to a read error. The chain joins TRBV28 to TRBJ2-2, with 8 bases lining up with TRBD2. The CDR3 is made up of 15 amino acids. The germline V gene has CDR1 MDHEN and CDR2 SYDVKM. The CDR3 DNA reads as TGTGCCAACAGTAGGGGACTAGGCAACACCGGGGAGCTGTTTTTT. As protein: CANSRGLGNTGELFF.

Points on this clonotype: Its ends do not fully match the called genes, so a read error is possible. The rearrangement links TRBV5-6 to TRBJ2-2, with a possible D match to TRBD2 (5 bases). CDR3 length equals 14 residues. CDR1 and CDR2 (germline): SGHDT, YYEEEE. Written as DNA, the CDR3 is TGTGCCAGGAGCTTGGGTCCGAACACCGGGGAGTTGTTTTTT. Its protein product is CARSLGPNTGELFF.

This clonotype has only one observation. Because the CDR3 is missing its conserved closing phenylalanine or tryptophan, this is likely a read error. The chain combines TRBV6-2 or TRBV6-3 with TRBJ2-1; 12 bases fit TRBD2. Germline V gives CDR1 MNHEY, CDR2 SVGEGT. J was trimmed by 10 bases and V by 6 bases; bases with no gene match: 4. The CDR3 consists of 13 residues. The CDR3 sequence: CASRTSGRTEQFL. CDR3 bases: TGTGCCAGCAGGACTAGCGGGAGAACCGAGCAGTTCCTC.

Concerning this clonotype itself: The junction does not match germline at one end; this may be a read error. The CDR3 region has the DNA TGTGTCAGTAGTATAGTGATGTCTGGGACCAACGTCCTGACTTTC. It is translated as CVSSIVMSGTNVLTF. The chain carries TRBV19 and TRBJ2-6; D remains unclear. This CDR3 comprises 15 residues. In germline, CDR1 is LNHDA, CDR2 SQIVND (reference sequence). Using reference TRBV19 and TRBJ2-6 for the parts outside the CDR3, the full variable domain is DGGITQSPKYLFRKEGQNVTLSCEQNLNHDAMYWYRQDPGQGLRLIYYSQIVNDFQKGDIAEGYSVSREKKESFPLTVTSAQKNPTAFYLCVSSIVMSGTNVLTFGAGSRLTVL.

In this sample, this clonotype turned up once. The V gene is TRBV29-1, the J gene TRBJ2-7; unclear D gene. The CDR3 spans 14 residues. Per the germline V gene, CDR1 is SQVTM and CDR2 is ANQGSEA. The V end lost 6 bases, the J end lost 0 bases, and 15 bases lay between the germline ends. The chain's CDR3 is CSVRFLRSSYEQYF. In DNA, the CDR3 is TGCAGCGTGCGATTTTTACGGAGCTCCTACGAGCAGTACTTC.

About this clonotype: This may come from a read error, since a much larger clone is one base off. This chain uses TRBV5-1 with TRBJ1-3, with a tentative D call TRBD1 (5 bases). Germline V gene lookup returns CDR1 SGHRS and CDR2 YFSETQ. Trimming removed 4 bases at V and 4 bases at J, with 15 bases between. The CDR3 covers 15 residues. CDR3 nucleotide sequence: TGCGCCAGCAGCCTGGCGGGGGGGTACGGAAACACCATATATTTT. This codes for CASSLAGGYGNTIYF.

This clonotype was recorded once. A junction boundary mismatches the germline segment, possibly from a read error. The rearrangement joins TRBV28 to TRBJ2-7; TRBD2 matches at 9 bases. There are 15 residues in the CDR3. Germline V gives CDR1 MDHEN, CDR2 SYDVKM. The CDR3 nucleotides read TGTGCCAGCAGCCTGACTAGCGGAATCTCCTACAAGCAGTACTTC. Amino acids: CASSLTSGISYKQYF.

A remark on this clonotype: Germline and junction disagree at one end, which may indicate a read error. The chain uses TRBV10-1 and TRBJ2-4; D unresolved. The CDR3 consists of 15 residues. The V gene's germline CDR1 is WNHNN and CDR2 SYGVQD (reference sequence). The CDR3: CVSTRRSLAKNIQYF. The CDR3 DNA reads TGTGTCAGCACCAGACGAAGCCTAGCCAAAAACATTCAGTACTTC.

Turning to this clonotype: A read error may produce the germline difference seen at one junction end. The V call is TRBV11-2, the J call TRBJ2-1; 10 bases map to TRBD2. There are 16 residues in the CDR3. CDR1 and CDR2 (germline): SGHAT, FQNNGV. CDR3 bases: TGTGGCAGCAGCTACCCCGGGACTAGCGATAGCAATAAGCATTTCTTC. Amino acids: CGSSYPGTSDSNKHFF.

This clonotype turned up a few times. The CDR3 does not close with the conserved phenylalanine or tryptophan, likely indicating a read error. The chain carries TRBV6-2 or TRBV6-3 and TRBJ2-7; D uncertain. This CDR3 is 13 amino acids long. From germline, CDR1 is MNHEY and CDR2 SVGEGT. In nucleotides, the CDR3 is TGTGCCAGCAATTACGAGGTACCGTACGAGCAGTACCTC. This translates into CASNYEVPYEQYL.

With respect to this clonotype: A read error may produce the germline difference seen at one junction end. J is TRBJ2-2 and V is TRBV5-5, with D unclear. CDR3 length: 12 amino acids. Germline V lookup: CDR1 SGHKS, CDR2 YYEKEE (reference sequence). The CDR3 DNA sequence: TGTGCCGGCAGACTCCACACCTGGGAGCTGTTTTTT. This sequence encodes CAGRLHTWELFF.

Worth noting for this clonotype: A read error may be the cause here, since a much bigger clone is one base away. The chain employs TRBV6-4 and TRBJ2-2; a possible D gene is TRBD2 (6 bases). The CDR3 loop spans 14 amino acids. V was trimmed by 7 bases and J by 6 bases, leaving 15 bases between them. The germline V gene has CDR1 MRHNA and CDR2 SNTAGT. The DNA of the CDR3 is TGTGCCAGCAATGAGACTAGTTTCGCCGGGGAGCTGTTTTTT. As protein: CASNETSFAGELFF.

With regard to this clonotype: An end of the junction differs from the germline gene, which may be a read error. The chain uses TRBV6-2 or TRBV6-3 and TRBJ2-5; D unclear. The germline gives CDR1 MNHEY, CDR2 SVGEGT. The CDR3 covers 12 residues. Here the CDR3 reads CAGSNSHKTQYF. The CDR3 DNA reads TGTGCCGGCAGCAACAGCCATAAGACTCAGTACTTC.

With regard to this clonotype: One end of the junction does not line up with germline, which may come from a read error. This chain connects TRBV29-1 to TRBJ2-2, with 11 nucleotides matching TRBD2. The CDR3 length is 16 residues. Germline CDR1 and CDR2: SQVTM and ANQGSEA. Here the CDR3 DNA reads TGCAGTGTTGTGGGACTAGCGGCAACCAACACCGGGGAGCTGTTTTTT. It codes for CSVVGLAATNTGELFF.

V and J are TRBV29-1 and TRBJ2-1, with 14 bases identical to TRBD2. J lost 10 bases, V lost 4 bases, and 9 bases had no gene match. Germline V gene lookup returns CDR1 SQVTM and CDR2 ANQGSEA. CDR3 length: 15 amino acids. CDR3 nucleotide sequence: TGCAGCGTTGTCGTGACTAGCGGGAGGGCATGGGAGCAGTTCTTC. As protein: CSVVVTSGRAWEQFF.

V and J are TRBV11-2 and TRBJ1-4; weak D call: TRBD1 (5 bases). Trimming took off 11 bases at V and 4 bases at J, with 20 bases between the two ends. Germline CDR1 is SGHAT and CDR2 is FQNNGV. The CDR3 extends over 15 amino acids. The CDR3 is CAGSLGAAVNEKLFF. The CDR3 DNA reads TGTGCCGGTAGCTTAGGGGCCGCCGTTAATGAAAAACTGTTTTTT.

As to this clonotype: One end of the junction does not line up with germline, which may come from a read error. The CDR3 nucleotides are TGTGTCAGCAGCGCATATTCCGAGTCAACGCAGTACTTC. Translating it yields CVSSAYSESTQYF. The chain uses TRBV14 and TRBJ2-7; the D is unclear. Per the germline V gene, CDR1 is SGHDN and CDR2 is FVKESK. This CDR3 is 13 amino acids long.

The table lists this clonotype with many counts. The chain employs TRBV24-1 and TRBJ1-1, with unresolved D. The CDR3 consists of 11 residues. The germline V and J ends were trimmed by 6 bases and 7 bases, with 8 bases remaining between them. CDR1 KGHDR and CDR2 SFDVKD come from the germline V gene. The CDR3 bases are TGTGCCACCAGTAAGCGGTTTGAAGCTTTCTTT. Protein sequence: CATSKRFEAFF.

V gene TRBV5-6 combines with J gene TRBJ1-1; TRBD1 agrees at 8 bases. The junction had 12 bases not matched to a gene; V was cut back by 7 bases and J by 10 bases. CDR1 is SGHDT and CDR2 is YYEEEE in the germline V gene. This CDR3 contains 13 residues. CDR3: CASCQDRGMGAFF. CDR3 nucleotide sequence: TGTGCCAGCTGTCAAGACAGGGGAATGGGAGCTTTCTTT.

A single count supports this clonotype. The chain's CDR3 is CASRRKRTYEYYF. CDR3 nucleotides: TGTGCCAGCAGGAGGAAGCGAACCTACGAGTATTACTTC. The chain joins TRBV11-1 to TRBJ2-7; D gene ambiguous. The V end was cut by 6 bases, the J end by 13 bases, with 22 bases between. The length of the CDR3 is 13 residues. Germline V gene sequence: CDR1 SGHAT, CDR2 FQDESV (reference sequence).

The gene calls are TRBV6-5 and TRBJ2-7; 7 bases match TRBD2. The V gene's germline CDR1 is MNHEY and CDR2 SVGAGI. With V trimmed by 7 bases and J by 6 bases, 9 bases remained unmatched. This CDR3 has 13 residues. Here the CDR3 DNA reads TGTGCCAGCATCGGACTAGTTCGGGCCGAGCAGTACTTC. Its translation is CASIGLVRAEQYF.

Comments on this clonotype: No conserved phenylalanine or tryptophan ends this CDR3, so it is likely a read error. V is TRBV5-5 and J is TRBJ2-5; D not resolved. This CDR3 comprises 17 residues. V was cut by 2 bases and J by 5 bases, with 22 bases left in between. Germline CDR1 reads SGHKS; CDR2 reads YYEKEE (reference sequence). The CDR3, as DNA: TGTGCCAGCAGCTTTCGTCCACGAGGAAACCTGGGTGAGACCCAGTACTTA. As protein: CASSFRPRGNLGETQYL.

There are many counts of this clonotype. The rearrangement uses TRBV29-1 and TRBJ2-2; D is possibly TRBD1 or TRBD2 (6 bases each). The V end was cut by 6 bases, the J end by 3 bases, with 17 bases between. Germline lookup yields CDR1 SQVTM and CDR2 ANQGSEA. The CDR3 is made up of 15 amino acids. The CDR3 region has the DNA TGCAGCGTGGGGGCGGGGCTAGGTTACACCGGGGAGCTGTTTTTT. Translating gives CSVGAGLGYTGELFF.

The chain uses TRBV10-1 and TRBJ2-7, with D tentatively TRBD2 (6 bases). This CDR3 comprises 14 residues. Germline CDR1 reads WNHNN; CDR2 reads SYGVQD (reference sequence). In DNA form, the CDR3 reads TGCACCAACAGTCCCGGGGGAATGATCTACGAGCAGTACTTC. Amino acid sequence: CTNSPGGMIYEQYF.

Notes on this clonotype: One end of the junction fails to match germline, which may point to a read error. The V and J genes are TRBV29-1 and TRBJ2-1; 8 bases map to TRBD2. The CDR3 runs to 14 residues. From germline, CDR1 is SQVTM and CDR2 ANQGSEA. The chain's CDR3 is CSHHTSGDYNELFF. CDR3 nucleotides: TGCAGTCATCATACTAGCGGAGACTACAATGAGCTGTTCTTC.

This sequence joins TRBV7-3 and TRBJ2-3; D remains ambiguous. Germline V gene data show CDR1 as SGHTA and CDR2 as FQGTGA. This CDR3 is 15 amino acids long. Trimming pared 5 bases from V and 1 base from J, leaving 13 bases between. In DNA, the CDR3 is TGTGCCAGCAGCCTCGGAGCTTTTGGCACAGATACGCAGTATTTT. Protein sequence: CASSLGAFGTDTQYF.

Worth noting for this clonotype: At one of its ends the junction is not consistent with the germline gene, which may arise from a read error. The V gene is TRBV9, the J gene TRBJ1-1; no clear D gene. The CDR3 runs to 14 residues. Per germline, CDR1 SGDLS and CDR2 YYNGEE. As DNA, the CDR3 is TGTGCCGGCAGCGTAGATGAGAGCGATACTGAAGCTTTCTTT. Amino acid sequence: CAGSVDESDTEAFF.